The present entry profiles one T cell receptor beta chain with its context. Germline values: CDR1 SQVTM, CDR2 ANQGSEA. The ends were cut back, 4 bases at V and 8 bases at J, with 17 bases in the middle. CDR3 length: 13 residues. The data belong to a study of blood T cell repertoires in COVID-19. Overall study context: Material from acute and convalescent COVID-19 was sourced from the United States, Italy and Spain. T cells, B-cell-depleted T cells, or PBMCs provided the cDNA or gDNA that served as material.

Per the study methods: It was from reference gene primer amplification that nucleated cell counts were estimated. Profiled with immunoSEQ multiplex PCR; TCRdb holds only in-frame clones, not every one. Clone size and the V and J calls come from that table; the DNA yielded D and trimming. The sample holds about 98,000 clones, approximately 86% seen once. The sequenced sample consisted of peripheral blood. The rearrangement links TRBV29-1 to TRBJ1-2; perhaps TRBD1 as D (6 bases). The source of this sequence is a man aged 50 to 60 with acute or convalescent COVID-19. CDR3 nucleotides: TGCAGCGTTGGGTATAGGGGGAAAACGGGCTACACCTTC. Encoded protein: CSVGYRGKTGYTF. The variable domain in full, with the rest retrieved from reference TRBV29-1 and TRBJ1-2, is SAVISQKPSRDICQRGTSLTIQCQVDSQVTMMFWYRQQPGQSLTLIATANQGSEATYESGFVIDKFPISRPNLTFSTLTVSNMSPEDSSIYLCSVGYRGKTGYTFGSGTRLTVV.